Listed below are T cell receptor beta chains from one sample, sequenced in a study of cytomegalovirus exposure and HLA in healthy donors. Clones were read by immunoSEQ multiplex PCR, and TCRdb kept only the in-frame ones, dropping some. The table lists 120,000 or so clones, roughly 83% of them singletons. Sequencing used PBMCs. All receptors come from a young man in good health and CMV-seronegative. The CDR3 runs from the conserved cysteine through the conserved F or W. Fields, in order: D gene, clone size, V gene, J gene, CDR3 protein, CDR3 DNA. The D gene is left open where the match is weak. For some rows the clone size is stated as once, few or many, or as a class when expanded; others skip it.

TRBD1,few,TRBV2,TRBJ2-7,CASARDRGLYEQYF,TGTGCCAGCGCCAGGGACAGGGGGTTGTACGAGCAGTACTTC
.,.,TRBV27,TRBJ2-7,CASSSHIIANEQYF,TGTGCCAGCAGTTCCCACATAATAGCGAACGAGCAGTACTTC
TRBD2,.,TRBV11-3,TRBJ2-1,CASSFSPTSGSSNEQFF,TGTGCCAGCAGCTTCTCCCCGACTAGCGGGAGCTCCAATGAGCAGTTCTTC
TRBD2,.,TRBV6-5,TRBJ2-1,CASPRTSGRLRFF,TGTGCCAGCCCACGGACTAGCGGGAGACTTAGGTTCTTC
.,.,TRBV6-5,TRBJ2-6,CASSPRVLGANVLTF,TGTGCCAGCAGTCCGCGTGTGTTAGGGGCCAACGTCCTGACTTTC
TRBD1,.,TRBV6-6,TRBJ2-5,CASRKGQVGETQYF,TGTGCCAGCAGAAAGGGACAGGTCGGGGAGACCCAGTACTTC
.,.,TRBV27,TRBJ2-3,CASSSTNRLVRVDTQYF,TGTGCCAGCAGTTCCACCAACCGACTAGTCCGGGTTGATACGCAGTATTTT
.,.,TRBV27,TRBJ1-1,CASSHPGGDRAFF,TGTGCCAGCAGTCACCCCGGGGGGGATCGGGCTTTCTTT
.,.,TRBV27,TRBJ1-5,CASSLSAGLGDSQPQHF,TGTGCCAGCAGTTTATCAGCAGGCTTGGGAGATAGTCAGCCCCAGCATTTT
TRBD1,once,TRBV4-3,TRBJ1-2,CASSQDRMGQGNYGYTF,TGCGCCAGCAGCCAAGATCGGATGGGACAGGGGAACTATGGCTACACCTTC
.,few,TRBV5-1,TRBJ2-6,CASSLEAGASGANVLTF,TGCGCCAGCAGCTTGGAGGCAGGGGCCTCTGGGGCCAACGTCCTGACTTTC
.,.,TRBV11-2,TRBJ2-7,CASRPRQSSYEQYF,TGTGCCAGCAGACCCCGACAGAGCTCCTACGAGCAGTACTTC
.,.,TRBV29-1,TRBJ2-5,CSVGVGVETQYF,TGCAGCGTTGGGGTAGGGGTGGAGACCCAGTACTTC
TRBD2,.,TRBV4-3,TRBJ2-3,CASSRGLARPADTQYF,TGCGCCAGCAGCCGGGGACTAGCGAGGCCCGCAGATACGCAGTATTTT
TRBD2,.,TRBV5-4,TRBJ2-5,CASWSPGGRQETQYF,TGTGCCAGCTGGAGCCCGGGAGGTCGGCAAGAGACCCAGTACTTC
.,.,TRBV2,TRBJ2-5,CAARPHGGAGETQYF,TGTGCCGCGCGGCCTCACGGTGGGGCAGGAGAGACCCAGTACTTC
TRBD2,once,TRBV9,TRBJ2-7,CASSDPRTSGRAGEQYF,TGTGCCAGCAGCGACCCCAGGACTAGCGGGAGGGCCGGGGAGCAGTACTTC
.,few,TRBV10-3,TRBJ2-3,CAISDLGGTDTQYF,TGTGCCATCAGTGACTTGGGGGGAACAGATACGCAGTATTTT
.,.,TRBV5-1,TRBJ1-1,CASSLSIGQLNTEAFF,TGCGCCAGCAGCTTGTCTATAGGACAGCTAAACACTGAAGCTTTCTTT
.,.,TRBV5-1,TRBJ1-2,CASSLEGSYGYTF,TGCGCCAGCAGCTTGGAAGGGAGCTATGGCTACACCTTC
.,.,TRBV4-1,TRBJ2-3,CASSQEEGAGDTQYF,TGCGCCAGCAGCCAAGAGGAAGGGGCTGGGGATACGCAGTATTTT
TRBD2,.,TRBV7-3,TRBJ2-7,CASSLSGLASDEQYF,TGTGCCAGCAGCTTAAGTGGACTAGCATCAGACGAGCAGTACTTC
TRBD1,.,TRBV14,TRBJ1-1,CASQKSGQGVYGLFPEAFF,TGTGCCAGCCAGAAGTCAGGACAGGGTGTTTACGGCCTTTTCCCTGAAGCTTTCTTT
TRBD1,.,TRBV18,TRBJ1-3,CASSPPDRAGNTIYF,TGTGCCAGCTCTCCCCCGGACAGGGCTGGAAACACCATATATTTT
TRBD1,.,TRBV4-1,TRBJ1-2,CASSQVGTGTDYGYTF,TGCGCCAGCAGCCAAGTCGGGACAGGGACGGACTATGGCTACACCTTC
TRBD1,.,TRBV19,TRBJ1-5,CASNPGQGHQPQHF,TGTGCCAGTAACCCGGGACAGGGACATCAGCCCCAGCATTTT
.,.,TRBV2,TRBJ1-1,CASSEEGRGSEAFF,TGTGCCAGCAGTGAGGAGGGAAGAGGGTCTGAAGCTTTCTTT
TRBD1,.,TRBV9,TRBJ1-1,CASSPQTGLGEAFF,TGTGCCAGCAGCCCCCAGACAGGGTTGGGTGAAGCTTTCTTT
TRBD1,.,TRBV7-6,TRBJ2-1,CASSVSGGGKNEQFF,TGTGCCAGCAGCGTGTCAGGGGGCGGTAAAAATGAGCAGTTCTTC
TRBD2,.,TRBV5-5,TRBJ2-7,CASSHRTSGSWSYEQYF,TGTGCCAGCAGCCATAGGACTAGCGGGAGTTGGAGCTACGAGCAGTACTTC
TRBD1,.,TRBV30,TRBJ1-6,CAWSPWTGFSNSPLHF,TGTGCCTGGAGTCCCTGGACAGGGTTTTCTAATTCACCCCTCCACTTT
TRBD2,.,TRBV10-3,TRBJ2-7,CAISEGTSGREQYF,TGTGCCATCAGTGAAGGGACTAGCGGGAGGGAGCAGTACTTC
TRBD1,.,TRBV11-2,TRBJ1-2,CASSTGAFDGYTF,TGTGCCAGCAGCACAGGGGCTTTTGATGGCTACACCTTC
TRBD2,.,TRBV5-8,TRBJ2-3,CASSLEGTSGSSDTQYF,TGTGCCAGCAGCTTGGAAGGGACTAGCGGGAGTTCAGATACGCAGTATTTT
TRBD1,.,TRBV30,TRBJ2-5,CAWSRDRGKTQYF,TGTGCCTGGAGTAGGGACAGGGGCAAGACCCAGTACTTC
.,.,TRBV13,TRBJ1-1,CASSLVRGSRYTEAFF,TGTGCCAGCAGCTTAGTACGAGGCAGCCGTTACACTGAAGCTTTCTTT
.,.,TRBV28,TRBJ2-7,CASSFPTGVYEQYF,TGTGCCAGCAGTTTCCCAACAGGAGTCTACGAGCAGTACTTC
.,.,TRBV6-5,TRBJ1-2,CASSYSEIYGYTF,TGTGCCAGCAGTTACTCGGAGATCTATGGCTACACCTTC
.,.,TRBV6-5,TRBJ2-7,CASSYGQGYSEQYF,TGTGCCAGCAGTTACGGGCAGGGATATAGCGAGCAGTACTTC
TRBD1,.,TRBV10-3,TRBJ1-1,CATTGGGQGVNTEAFF,TGTGCCACCACCGGTGGGGGACAGGGGGTGAACACTGAAGCTTTCTTT
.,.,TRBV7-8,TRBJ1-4,CASSLTGSTPLEKLFF,TGTGCCAGCAGCTTAACGGGATCCACTCCCCTTGAAAAACTGTTTTTT
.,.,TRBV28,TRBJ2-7,CASSLFAGAAYEQYF,TGTGCCAGCAGTTTATTCGCGGGGGCGGCCTACGAGCAGTACTTC
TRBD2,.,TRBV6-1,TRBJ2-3,CASRGPILAKDTQYF,TGTGCCAGCAGGGGGCCCATACTAGCGAAAGATACGCAGTATTTT
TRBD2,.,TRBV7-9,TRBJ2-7,CASSPWTSATYEQYF,TGTGCCAGCAGCCCCTGGACTAGCGCTACCTACGAGCAGTACTTC
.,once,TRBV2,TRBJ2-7,CASSVQGPSYEQYF,TGTGCCAGCAGTGTCCAGGGGCCCTCCTACGAGCAGTACTTC